This paragraph reports one T cell receptor (beta chain). As yet, its antigen is unknown. Trimming took 4 bases from V and 2 from J; bases not matched to a gene: 12. In germline, CDR1 is MNHEY, CDR2 SVGAGI. The CDR3 sequence is 17 residues long. When the RNA was reverse transcribed, random hexamers were used with an input of roughly 0.5 to 1 ug. TCRdb reprocessed the immunoSEQ multiplex PCR reads via MiXCR and lists one record per CDR3 protein. This table has 100,000 to 150,000 distinct CDR3 sequences, around 94% appearing once. This entry belongs to a study of CD8 T cells in Susac syndrome. Study-level background: Of the sequenced Susac syndrome patients, six had active disease and roughly eight were in remission. Susac syndrome patients were untreated, on corticosteroids with some adding intravenous immunoglobulin, or on intravenous immunoglobulin only. General study findings and limits: Susac CD8+ cells expanded clonally the most in TEMRA cells and in active patients.

The chain is built from TRBV6-5 and TRBJ1-2; 8 bases agree with TRBD1. Sequencing was done on a sample of CD8+ T cells from PBMCs. The sequence derives from a human donor with Susac syndrome. The CDR3, as DNA: TGTGCCAGCAGTTCTGGACAGGGAACGGGCGCCAACTATGGCTACACCTTC. It yields the protein CASSSGQGTGANYGYTF.